This passage covers 16 T cell receptor beta chains from one sample sequenced in a study of shared clonotypes between healthy human individuals. Data came from immunoSEQ multiplex PCR; TCRdb stores just in-frame clones and leaves some out. The sample has 2.3 million or so clones; approximately 95% are singletons. Sequencing used naive CD4+ T cells from PBMCs. This sample's subset: CD45RA+ positively selected. These receptors were taken from a man between 18 and 35 years old in good health. Some clones in this sample may be carry-over from other donors' samples.

The rearrangement joins TRBV7-2 to TRBJ1-5; D unclear. V lost 1 base and J 6 bases, leaving 10 bases between the germline ends. The CDR3 extends over 14 amino acids. Germline CDR1 SGHTA, CDR2 FQGNSA. The CDR3 nucleotides read TGTGCCAGCAGCTTAGAAGCAGGATCTCAGCCCCAGCATTTT. This encodes CASSLEAGSQPQHF.

As for this clone: Other DNA sequences in this specimen translate into the identical CDR3. This chain joins TRBV30 and TRBJ2-1, with a possible D match to TRBD2 (5 bases). This CDR3 contains 15 residues. V dropped 0 bases and J dropped 0 bases, with 9 bases sitting between them. Germline values: CDR1 GTSNPN, CDR2 SVGIG (reference sequence). CDR3 bases: TGTGCCTGGAGTGTACGGGGTAGCTCCTACAATGAGCAGTTCTTC. Protein sequence: CAWSVRGSSYNEQFF.

The chain employs TRBV19 and TRBJ2-7; D is possibly TRBD1 (6 bases). This CDR3 is 15 amino acids long. V dropped 1 base and J dropped 3 bases, with 13 bases sitting between them. CDR1 is LNHDA and CDR2 is SQIVND in the germline V gene (reference sequence). The CDR3 sequence: CASSIGVAGVYEQYF. The CDR3 nucleotides read TGTGCCAGTAGTATAGGGGTGGCAGGGGTCTACGAGCAGTACTTC.

Comments on this clone: Sequence at one end of the junction differs from germline and may be a read error. Other nucleotide sequences from this sample produce the same CDR3. The chain couples TRBV30 to TRBJ2-7; D may be TRBD1 (5 bases). The CDR3 has 11 amino acids. In germline, CDR1 is GTSNPN, CDR2 SVGIG (reference sequence). CDR3 residues: CAWGVRDEQYF. The CDR3 nucleotides read TGTGCCTGGGGTGTCAGGGACGAGCAGTACTTC. Complete variable domain (other parts from reference TRBV30 and TRBJ2-7): SQTIHQWPATLVQPVGSPLSLECTVEGTSNPNLYWYRQAAGRGLQLLFYSVGIGQISSEVPQNLSASRPQDRQFILSSKKLLLSDSGFYLCAWGVRDEQYFGPGTRLTVT.

This clone was recorded once. The rearrangement joins TRBV27 to TRBJ1-1; TRBD1 matches 8 bases. Germline values: CDR1 MNHEY, CDR2 SMNVEV (reference sequence). Germline trimming cut 2 bases from V and 4 bases from J; bases unmatched to any gene: 6. The CDR3 is 15 residues long. The CDR3 DNA reads as TGTGCCAGCAGTTTAGACAGGGGAAGAGGCACTGAAGCTTTCTTT. Encoded protein: CASSLDRGRGTEAFF.

Details on this clone: Additional DNA sequences in this sample encode the identical CDR3. The CDR3 bases are TGCGCCAGCAGCTTGGCTGGCGGAGGCTCCTACGAGCAGTACTTC. Its translation: CASSLAGGGSYEQYF. The J gene is TRBJ2-7, the V gene TRBV5-1, with D possibly TRBD2 on 5 matching bases. CDR1 is SGHRS and CDR2 is YFSETQ in the germline V gene. V lost 0 bases to trimming and J lost 0 bases, with 10 bases between them. This CDR3 has 15 residues.

The chain links TRBV25-1 to TRBJ1-1; unclear D gene. This CDR3 contains 15 residues. V lost 1 base, J lost 1 base, and 10 bases lay in between. CDR1 MGHDK and CDR2 SYGVNS come from the germline V gene. The CDR3 region has the DNA TGTGCCAGCAGTGAATTTGGGCCTACGAACACTGAAGCTTTCTTT. Amino acids: CASSEFGPTNTEAFF.

This chain joins TRBV6-1 and TRBJ2-7, with 11 bases identical to TRBD2. V shed 9 bases and J 0 bases; nucleotides not matched to a gene: 4. Germline V gives CDR1 MNHNS, CDR2 SASEGT. The CDR3 has 14 residues. The CDR3 is CASSGLADSYEQYF. CDR3 DNA sequence: TGTGCCAGTTCGGGACTAGCGGACTCCTACGAGCAGTACTTC.

The CDR3 spells CASSPDLYYGYTF. The CDR3 DNA sequence: TGTGCCAGCAGCCCGGACCTTTACTATGGCTACACCTTC. The chain combines TRBV5-4 with TRBJ1-2; no clear D gene. The V and J ends lost 4 bases and 3 bases respectively, with 10 bases between them. This CDR3 is 13 amino acids long. Germline lookup yields CDR1 SGHNT and CDR2 YYREEE (reference sequence).

With respect to this clone: Because the CDR3's place on the DNA is in doubt, the DNA is left out and the CDR3 is given as listed by TCRdb. The genes are TRBV5-5 and TRBJ1-2. The CDR3 is 12 residues long, ends included. Looked up from germline, CDR1 is SGHKS and CDR2 is YYEKEE (reference sequence). CDR3 protein: CASSPDFRGYTF.

This chain links TRBV9 with TRBJ2-1, with 7 bases fitting TRBD2. Looked up from germline, CDR1 is SGDLS and CDR2 is YYNGEE. The V segment lost 4 bases and the J segment 10 bases; nucleotides outside the gene matches: 14. This CDR3 comprises 15 residues. The CDR3 nucleotides read TGTGCCAGCAGCCGGCTGGCGGGAGAATTATGGGAGCAGTTCTTC. This gives the protein CASSRLAGELWEQFF.

V and J are TRBV9 and TRBJ1-4; D call uncertain. Germline loops: CDR1 SGDLS, CDR2 YYNGEE. This CDR3 comprises 15 residues. The germline V and J ends were trimmed by 0 bases and 0 bases, with 6 bases remaining between them. The CDR3 coding sequence is TGTGCCAGCAGCGTAGCCCTTGCAACTAATGAAAAACTGTTTTTT. Translated: CASSVALATNEKLFF.

This chain links TRBV9 with TRBJ2-3; the D call may be TRBD1 or TRBD2 (6 bases each). Germline V gene lookup returns CDR1 SGDLS and CDR2 YYNGEE. The ends were cut back, 4 bases at V and 5 bases at J, with 17 bases in the middle. The CDR3 covers 15 residues. CDR3 amino acids: CASSPRGDREDTQYF. The CDR3 region has the DNA TGTGCCAGCAGCCCTAGGGGGGATAGAGAAGATACGCAGTATTTT.

On this clone: At the DNA level, this CDR3 is encoded by other sequences in the same sample as well. The chain carries TRBV2 and TRBJ2-5; D is ambiguous. This CDR3 region has 13 residues. Deletions cut 3 bases from V and 2 bases from J, with 7 bases between. The germline gives CDR1 SNHLY, CDR2 FYNNEI. CDR3 DNA: TGTGCCAGCAGTGATTCTGGGCAAGAGACCCAGTACTTC. Translation gives CASSDSGQETQYF.

The chain carries TRBV10-3 and TRBJ1-5, with a possible D match to TRBD1 (6 bases). This CDR3 is 16 amino acids long. The V and J ends lost 6 bases and 0 bases respectively, with 15 bases between them. Germline V CDR1 and CDR2: ENHRY, SYGVKD. The CDR3 region is CAISPREGDSNQPQHF. CDR3 bases: TGTGCCATCAGCCCCAGGGAGGGGGATAGCAATCAGCCCCAGCATTTT.

This sequence joins TRBV19 and TRBJ2-5; 11 nucleotides agree with TRBD2. CDR3 length: 17 amino acids. CDR1 and CDR2 from the germline V gene are LNHDA and SQIVND (reference sequence). J lost 4 bases, V lost 8 bases, and 15 bases had no gene match. CDR3 loop: CASARTSGSFSGETQYF. In DNA form, the CDR3 reads TGTGCCAGTGCAAGAACTAGCGGGAGCTTCTCGGGAGAGACCCAGTACTTC.